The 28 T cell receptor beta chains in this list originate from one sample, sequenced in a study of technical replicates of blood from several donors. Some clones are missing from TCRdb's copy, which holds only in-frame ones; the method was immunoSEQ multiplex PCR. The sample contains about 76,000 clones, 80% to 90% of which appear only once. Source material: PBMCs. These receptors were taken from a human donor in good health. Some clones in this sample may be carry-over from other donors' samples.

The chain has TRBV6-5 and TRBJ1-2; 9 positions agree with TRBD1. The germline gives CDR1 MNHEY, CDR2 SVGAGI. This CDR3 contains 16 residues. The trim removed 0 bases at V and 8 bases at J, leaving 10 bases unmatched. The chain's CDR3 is CASSYSRGTGFKGYTF. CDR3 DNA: TGTGCCAGCAGTTACTCGAGGGGGACAGGGTTTAAAGGCTACACCTTC.

The CDR3 coding sequence is TGTGCCAGTGGCTACAGAGGGCCGAATGAGCAGTTCTTC. This sequence encodes CASGYRGPNEQFF. The J gene is TRBJ2-1, the V gene TRBV6-1; TRBD2 is a possible D gene (5 bases). V lost 9 bases, J lost 7 bases, and 16 bases lay in between. The CDR3 runs to 13 residues. Looked up from germline, CDR1 is MNHNS and CDR2 is SASEGT.

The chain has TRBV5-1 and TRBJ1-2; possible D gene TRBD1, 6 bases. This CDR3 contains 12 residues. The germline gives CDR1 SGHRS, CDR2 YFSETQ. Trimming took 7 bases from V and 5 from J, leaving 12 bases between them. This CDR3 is CASGGGGYGYTF. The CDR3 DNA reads TGCGCCAGCGGGGGCGGAGGATATGGCTACACCTTC.

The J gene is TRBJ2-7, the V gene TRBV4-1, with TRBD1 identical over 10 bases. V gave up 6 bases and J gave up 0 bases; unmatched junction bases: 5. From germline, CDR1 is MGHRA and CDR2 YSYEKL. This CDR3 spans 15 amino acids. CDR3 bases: TGCGCCAGCAGTCGGACAGGGGGAGACTCCTACGAGCAGTACTTC. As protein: CASSRTGGDSYEQYF.

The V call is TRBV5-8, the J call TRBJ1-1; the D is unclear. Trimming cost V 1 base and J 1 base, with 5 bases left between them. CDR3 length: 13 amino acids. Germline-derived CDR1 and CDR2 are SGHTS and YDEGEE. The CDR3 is CASSLFKNTEAFF. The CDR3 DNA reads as TGTGCCAGCAGCTTGTTCAAGAACACTGAAGCTTTCTTT.

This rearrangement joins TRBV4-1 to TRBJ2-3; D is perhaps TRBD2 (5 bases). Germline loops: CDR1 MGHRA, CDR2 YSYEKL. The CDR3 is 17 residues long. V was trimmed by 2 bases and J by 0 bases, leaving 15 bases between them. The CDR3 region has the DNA TGCGCCAGCAGCCAAAATGAGGGCGCCCTTAGCACAGATACGCAGTATTTT. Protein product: CASSQNEGALSTDTQYF.

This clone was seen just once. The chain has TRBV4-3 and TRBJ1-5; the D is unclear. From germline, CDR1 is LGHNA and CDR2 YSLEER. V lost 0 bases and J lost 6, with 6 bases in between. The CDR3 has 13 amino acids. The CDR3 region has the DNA TGCGCCAGCAGCCAAGATTCAGGTCAGCCCCAGCATTTT. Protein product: CASSQDSGQPQHF.

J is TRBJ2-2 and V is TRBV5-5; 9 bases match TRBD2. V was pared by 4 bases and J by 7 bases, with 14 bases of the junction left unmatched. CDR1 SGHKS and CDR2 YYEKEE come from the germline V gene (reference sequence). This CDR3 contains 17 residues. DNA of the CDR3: TGTGCCAGCAGCCGACAGTTAGCGGGAGAGTTAAACGGGGAGCTGTTTTTT. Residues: CASSRQLAGELNGELFF.

The CDR3 DNA reads as TGTGCCAGCAGCTTGGCGCAGGGGGCGCGGGGCGAGCAGTACTTC. Its protein product is CASSLAQGARGEQYF. The chain uses TRBV11-2 and TRBJ2-7; 8 bases agree with TRBD1. This CDR3 is built from 15 residues. V lost 3 bases to trimming and J lost 6 bases; unmatched junction nucleotides: 10. Germline values: CDR1 SGHAT, CDR2 FQNNGV. Full variable domain (missing parts from reference TRBV11-2 and TRBJ2-7): EAGVAQSPRYKIIEKRQSVAFWCNPISGHATLYWYQQILGQGPKLLIQFQNNGVVDDSQLPKDRFSAERLKGVDSTLKIQPAKLEDSAVYLCASSLAQGARGEQYFGPGTRLTVT.

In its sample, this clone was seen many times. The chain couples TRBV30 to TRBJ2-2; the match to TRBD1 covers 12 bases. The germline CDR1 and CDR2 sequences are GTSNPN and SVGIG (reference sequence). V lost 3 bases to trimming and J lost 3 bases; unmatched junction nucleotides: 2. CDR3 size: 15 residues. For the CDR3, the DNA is TGTGCCTGGAGGGGACAGGGGGCAGACACCGGGGAGCTGTTTTTT. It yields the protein CAWRGQGADTGELFF.

In nucleotides, the CDR3 is TGTGCCAGCAGCTCTTTAGTCCTCGGACAACAGGGAGGGGTGACCCAGTACTTC. As protein: CASSSLVLGQQGGVTQYF. The V call is TRBV7-6, the J call TRBJ2-5; D is perhaps TRBD2 (7 bases). V lost 4 bases and J lost 7, with 28 bases in between. The CDR3 length is 18 residues. Germline CDR1 is SGHVS and CDR2 is FNYEAQ.

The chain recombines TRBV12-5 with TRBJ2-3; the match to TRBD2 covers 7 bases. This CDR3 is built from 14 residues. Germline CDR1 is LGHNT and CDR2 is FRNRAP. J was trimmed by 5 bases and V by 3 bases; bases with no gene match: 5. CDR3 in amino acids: CASGFQRGGDTQYF. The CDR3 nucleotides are TGTGCTAGTGGTTTCCAGCGGGGAGGAGATACGCAGTATTTT.

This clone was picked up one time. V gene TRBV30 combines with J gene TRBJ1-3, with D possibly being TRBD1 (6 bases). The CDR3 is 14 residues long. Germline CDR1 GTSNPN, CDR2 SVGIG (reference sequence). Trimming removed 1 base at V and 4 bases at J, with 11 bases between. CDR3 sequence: CAWSDPGAGNTIYF. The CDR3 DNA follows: TGTGCCTGGAGTGACCCAGGGGCCGGAAACACCATATATTTT.

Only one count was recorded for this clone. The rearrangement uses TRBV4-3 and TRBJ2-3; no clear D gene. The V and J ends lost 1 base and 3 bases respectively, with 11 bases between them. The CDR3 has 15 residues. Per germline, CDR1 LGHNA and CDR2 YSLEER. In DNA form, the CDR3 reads TGCGCCAGCAGCCAAGGAGGAGCGCGAACAGATACGCAGTATTTT. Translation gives CASSQGGARTDTQYF.

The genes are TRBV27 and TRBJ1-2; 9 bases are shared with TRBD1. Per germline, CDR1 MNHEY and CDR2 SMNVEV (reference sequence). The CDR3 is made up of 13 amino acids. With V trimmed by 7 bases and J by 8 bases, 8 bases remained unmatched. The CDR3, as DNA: TGTGCCAGCATCGGGGACAGGGCTTTAGGCTACACCTTC. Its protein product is CASIGDRALGYTF.

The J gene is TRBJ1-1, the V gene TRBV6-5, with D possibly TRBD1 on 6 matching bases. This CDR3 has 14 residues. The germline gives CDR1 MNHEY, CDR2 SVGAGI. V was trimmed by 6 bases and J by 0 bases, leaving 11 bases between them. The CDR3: CASRRTGMNTEAFF. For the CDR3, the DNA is TGTGCCAGCAGGCGTACAGGGATGAACACTGAAGCTTTCTTT.

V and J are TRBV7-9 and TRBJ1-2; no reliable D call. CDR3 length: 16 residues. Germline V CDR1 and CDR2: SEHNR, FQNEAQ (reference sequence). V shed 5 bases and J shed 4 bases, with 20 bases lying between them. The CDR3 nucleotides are TGTGCCAGCAGCAACAACTGGGCAGAAGGGAGCTATGGCTACACCTTC. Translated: CASSNNWAEGSYGYTF.

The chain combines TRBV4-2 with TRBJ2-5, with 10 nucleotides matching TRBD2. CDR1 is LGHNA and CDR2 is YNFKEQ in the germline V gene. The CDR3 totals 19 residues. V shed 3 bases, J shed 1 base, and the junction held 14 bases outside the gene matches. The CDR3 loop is CASSQGTIAGGSAQETQYF. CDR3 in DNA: TGTGCCAGCAGCCAGGGGACTATAGCGGGGGGTAGCGCCCAAGAGACCCAGTACTTC.

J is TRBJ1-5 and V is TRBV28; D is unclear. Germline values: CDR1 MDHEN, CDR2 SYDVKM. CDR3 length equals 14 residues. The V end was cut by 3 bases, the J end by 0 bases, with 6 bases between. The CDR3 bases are TGTGCCAGCAGTTTTATCAGTAGCAATCAGCCCCAGCATTTT. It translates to CASSFISSNQPQHF.

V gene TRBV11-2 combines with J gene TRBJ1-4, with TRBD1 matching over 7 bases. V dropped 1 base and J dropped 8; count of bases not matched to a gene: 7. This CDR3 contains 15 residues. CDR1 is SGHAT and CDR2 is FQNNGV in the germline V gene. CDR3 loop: CASSLGTGEREKLFF. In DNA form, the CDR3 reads TGTGCCAGCAGCTTAGGGACAGGAGAGCGAGAAAAACTGTTTTTT.

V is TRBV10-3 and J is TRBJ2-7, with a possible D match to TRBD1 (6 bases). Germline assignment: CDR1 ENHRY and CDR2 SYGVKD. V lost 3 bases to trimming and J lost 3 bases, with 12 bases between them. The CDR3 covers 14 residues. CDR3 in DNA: TGTGCCATCAGTGAACCCGACAGGCTCTACGAGCAGTACTTC. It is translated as CAISEPDRLYEQYF.

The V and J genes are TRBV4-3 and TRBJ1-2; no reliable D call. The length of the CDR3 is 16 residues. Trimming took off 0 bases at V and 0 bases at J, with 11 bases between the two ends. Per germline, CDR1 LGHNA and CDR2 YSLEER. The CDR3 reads CASSQDLQRTNYGYTF. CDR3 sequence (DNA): TGCGCCAGCAGCCAAGATCTACAGAGAACTAACTATGGCTACACCTTC.

In DNA form, the CDR3 reads TGTGCCAGCAGCAAAAGAACAGGGACGGTTGGCGGCTACACCTTC. The encoded protein is CASSKRTGTVGGYTF. This sequence joins TRBV21-1 and TRBJ1-2; the tabulated D call, TRBD1, remains unverified against the DNA. TRBV21-1 constitutes a pseudogene. The CDR3 extends over 15 amino acids.

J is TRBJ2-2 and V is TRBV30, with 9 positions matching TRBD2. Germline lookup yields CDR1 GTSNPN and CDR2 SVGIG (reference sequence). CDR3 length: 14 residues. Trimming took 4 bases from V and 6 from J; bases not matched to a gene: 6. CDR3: CAWTPGTSSGELFF. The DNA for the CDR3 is TGTGCCTGGACGCCGGGGACTAGCTCCGGGGAGCTGTTTTTT.

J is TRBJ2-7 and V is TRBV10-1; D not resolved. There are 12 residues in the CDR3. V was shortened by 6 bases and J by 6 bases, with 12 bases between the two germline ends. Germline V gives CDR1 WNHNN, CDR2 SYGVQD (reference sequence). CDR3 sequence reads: CASRAQRAEQYF. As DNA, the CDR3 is TGCGCCAGCAGGGCCCAGCGCGCCGAGCAGTACTTC.

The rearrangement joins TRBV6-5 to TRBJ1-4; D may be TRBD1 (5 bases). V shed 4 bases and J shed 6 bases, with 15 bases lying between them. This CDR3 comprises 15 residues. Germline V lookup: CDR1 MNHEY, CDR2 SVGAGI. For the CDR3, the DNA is TGTGCCAGCAGTTCCTACAGGAGCGGGGATGAAAAACTGTTTTTT. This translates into CASSSYRSGDEKLFF.

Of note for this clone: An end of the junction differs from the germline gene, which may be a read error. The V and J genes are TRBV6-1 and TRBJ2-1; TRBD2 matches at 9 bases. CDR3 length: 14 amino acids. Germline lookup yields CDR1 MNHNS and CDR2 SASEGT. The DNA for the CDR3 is TGTGCCAGCAGTGAAGGAAGTAGCGGGGGCCCCCCCCTCTTC. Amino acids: CASSEGSSGGPPLF.

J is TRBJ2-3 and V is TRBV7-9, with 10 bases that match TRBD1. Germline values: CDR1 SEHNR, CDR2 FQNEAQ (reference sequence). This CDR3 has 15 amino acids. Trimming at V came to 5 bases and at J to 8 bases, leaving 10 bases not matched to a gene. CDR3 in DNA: TGTGCCAGCAGCATCGGGACAGGGGATCCTAGTACGCAGTATTTT. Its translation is CASSIGTGDPSTQYF.